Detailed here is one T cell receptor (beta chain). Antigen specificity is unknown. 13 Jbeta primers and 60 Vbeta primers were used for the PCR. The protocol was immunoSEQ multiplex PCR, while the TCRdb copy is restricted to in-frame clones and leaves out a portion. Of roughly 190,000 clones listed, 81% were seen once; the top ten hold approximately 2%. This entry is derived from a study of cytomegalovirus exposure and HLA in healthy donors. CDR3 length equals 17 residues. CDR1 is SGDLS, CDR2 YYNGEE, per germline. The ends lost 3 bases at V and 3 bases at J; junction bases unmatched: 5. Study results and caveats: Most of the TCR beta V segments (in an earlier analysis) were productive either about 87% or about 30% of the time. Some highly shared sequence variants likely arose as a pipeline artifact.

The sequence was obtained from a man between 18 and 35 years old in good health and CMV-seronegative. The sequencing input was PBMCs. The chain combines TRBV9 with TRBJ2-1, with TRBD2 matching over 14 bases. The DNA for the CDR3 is TGTGCCAGCAGCGCGACTAGCGGGGGGGCCTACTACAATGAGCAGTTCTTC. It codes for CASSATSGGAYYNEQFF. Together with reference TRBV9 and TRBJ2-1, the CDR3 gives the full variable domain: DSGVTQTPKHLITATGQRVTLRCSPRSGDLSVYWYQQSLDQGLQFLIQYYNGEERAKGNILERFSAQQFPDLHSELNLSSLELGDSALYFCASSATSGGAYYNEQFFGPGTRLTVL.